These T cell receptor beta chains were read from a single sample in a study of T cell responses to AZD1222 COVID-19 vaccine. Sequencing used immunoSEQ multiplex PCR; TCRdb keeps in-frame clones, though not all of them. The sample shows under 90,000 clones, roughly 88% of them seen only once. The input for sequencing was peripheral blood, taken 28 days after the second AZD1222 dose. The receptors derive from an adult who received the AZD1222 COVID-19 vaccine. The CDR3 runs from the conserved cysteine through the conserved F or W. The D gene is left open where the match is weak. Clone size is given for some rows only: seen once, a few or many times, or a class if the clone is expanded.

TRBJ1-6	-	TRBV19	14	-	CASTTEGYNSPLHF	TGTGCCAGTACGACGGAAGGCTATAATTCACCCCTCCACTTT
TRBJ1-2	-	TRBV5-6	16	once	CASSPGRGWANYGYTF	TGTGCCAGCAGCCCAGGTAGGGGCTGGGCTAACTATGGCTACACCTTC
TRBJ1-2	-	TRBV5-1	16	-	CASSLDQNRAIYGYTF	TGCGCCAGCAGCTTGGACCAAAACAGGGCTATCTATGGCTACACCTTC
TRBJ1-1	TRBD1	TRBV2	13	-	CASSTGGRAEAFF	TGTGCCAGCAGTACAGGGGGCCGTGCTGAAGCTTTCTTT
TRBJ1-5	-	TRBV12-3/TRBV12-4	12	-	CASSPTNQPQHF	TGTGCCAGCAGTCCAACAAATCAGCCCCAGCATTTT
TRBJ2-3	-	TRBV14	14	-	CASRRTGSTDTQYF	TGTGCCAGCAGACGGACGGGGAGCACAGATACGCAGTATTTT
TRBJ1-6	-	TRBV6-4	14	-	CASSAEEGGSPLHF	TGTGCCAGCAGTGCAGAGGAAGGAGGTTCACCCCTCCACTTT
TRBJ2-7	-	TRBV12-3/TRBV12-4	13	once	CASSFDRLYEQYF	TGTGCCAGCAGTTTCGACAGACTCTACGAGCAGTACTTC
TRBJ1-6	-	TRBV3-1/TRBV3-2	14	-	CASSHVQVNSPLHF	TGTGCCAGCAGCCATGTCCAAGTGAATTCACCCCTCCACTTT
TRBJ2-7	TRBD2	TRBV19	14	-	CASSLAGGSYEQYF	TGTGCCAGTAGCCTAGCGGGGGGCTCCTACGAGCAGTACTTC
TRBJ2-1	TRBD1	TRBV7-8	16	-	CASSFPPAGGLFEQFF	TGTGCCAGCAGCTTCCCACCCGCAGGGGGCTTGTTTGAGCAGTTCTTC
TRBJ1-6	-	TRBV18	15	-	CASSPVGEASSPLHF	TGTGCCAGCTCACCAGTAGGGGAAGCCAGCTCACCCCTCCACTTT
TRBJ1-6	-	TRBV6-5	15	once	CASSNRQDLSSPLHF	TGTGCCAGCAGCAATAGACAGGACCTGAGTTCACCCCTCCACTTT
TRBJ2-6	TRBD1	TRBV27	15	-	CASSSQGAGANVLTF	TGTGCCAGCAGTTCGCAGGGGGCTGGGGCCAACGTCCTGACTTTC
TRBJ2-2	TRBD2	TRBV4-2	16	-	CASSQAGGANTGELFF	TGTGCCAGCAGCCAAGCCGGGGGGGCCAACACCGGGGAGCTGTTTTTT
TRBJ2-7	TRBD1	TRBV6-5	13	-	CASGHRGPYEQYF	TGTGCCAGCGGACACAGGGGACCCTACGAGCAGTACTTC
TRBJ2-5	-	TRBV15	15	-	CATSRDLSGLQTQYF	TGTGCCACCAGCAGAGATTTGTCCGGGTTGCAGACCCAGTACTTC
TRBJ1-5	-	TRBV28	17	-	CASSPNGGHRKWEPQHF	TGTGCCAGCAGTCCGAACGGGGGACACCGGAAATGGGAGCCCCAGCATTTT
TRBJ2-7	-	TRBV6-6	13	-	CASSYSNTYEQYF	TGTGCCAGCAGTTACTCGAACACGTACGAGCAGTACTTC
TRBJ1-3	-	TRBV4-1	15	-	CASSQDRSSGNTIYF	TGCGCCAGCAGCCAAGATCGCAGCTCTGGAAACACCATATATTTT
TRBJ1-4	TRBD1	TRBV11-2	14	-	CASSSGTGGGKLFF	TGTGCCAGCAGCTCCGGGACAGGGGGCGGAAAACTGTTTTTT
TRBJ2-7	-	TRBV13	14	-	CASSYQGAAYEQYF	TGTGCCAGCAGCTACCAGGGCGCCGCCTACGAGCAGTACTTC
TRBJ1-5	-	TRBV28	14	-	CASIIGGTNQPQHF	TGTGCCAGCATCATCGGGGGTACCAATCAGCCCCAGCATTTT
TRBJ2-3	-	TRBV19	14	-	CASSIQDFTDTQYF	TGTGCCAGTAGTATTCAGGACTTTACAGATACGCAGTATTTT
TRBJ1-4	-	TRBV3-1/TRBV3-2	14	-	CASSQSRSREKLFF	TGTGCCAGCAGCCAATCAAGGTCCCGGGAAAAACTGTTTTTT
TRBJ1-2	-	TRBV6-5	15	once	CASSYGRSGEYGYTF	TGTGCCAGCAGTTACGGCCGCAGTGGGGAATATGGCTACACCTTC
TRBJ1-5	-	TRBV5-6	16	-	CASSTYGGRATQPQHF	TGTGCCAGCAGCACATACGGGGGCAGGGCAACTCAGCCCCAGCATTTT
TRBJ2-5	TRBD1	TRBV5-4	15	-	CASSMGQGAFETQYF	TGTGCCAGCAGCATGGGACAGGGGGCTTTTGAGACCCAGTACTTC
TRBJ1-3	TRBD1	TRBV5-6	17	few	CASASPTGVGAGNTIYF	TGTGCCAGCGCGTCGCCGACAGGGGTCGGAGCTGGAAACACCATATATTTT
TRBJ2-1	TRBD2	TRBV3-1/TRBV3-2	14	-	CASSPGLAKNEQFF	TGTGCCAGCAGCCCGGGACTAGCTAAAAATGAGCAGTTCTTC
TRBJ2-3	-	TRBV19	15	once	CASSINRRRTDTQYF	TGTGCCAGTAGTATTAACAGGAGACGCACAGATACGCAGTATTTT
TRBJ2-1	TRBD1	TRBV19	17	-	CASSKDRTGISYNEQFF	TGTGCCAGTAGTAAAGACAGGACAGGCATCTCCTACAATGAGCAGTTCTTC
TRBJ2-2	TRBD1	TRBV7-6	16	-	CASSPTGRANTGELFF	TGTGCCAGCAGCCCGACAGGGCGTGCGAACACCGGGGAGCTGTTTTTT
TRBJ1-4	-	TRBV11-2	15	-	CASSLAPGSNEKLFF	TGTGCCAGCAGCTTAGCACCAGGGTCGAATGAAAAACTGTTTTTT
TRBJ2-1	TRBD2	TRBV7-2	15	-	CASSLGLAAYNEQFF	TGTGCCAGCAGCTTGGGACTAGCGGCTTACAATGAGCAGTTCTTC
TRBJ1-5	TRBD1	TRBV15	15	-	CATSRVGGGEQPQHF	TGTGCCACCAGCAGAGTAGGAGGGGGCGAACAGCCCCAGCATTTT
TRBJ2-1	TRBD2	TRBV6-5	15	-	CASSTGTSSGNEQFF	TGTGCCAGCAGCACAGGGACTAGCTCGGGCAATGAGCAGTTCTTC
TRBJ1-6	-	TRBV7-9	16	-	CASSSGQSSYNSPLHF	TGTGCCAGCAGCTCAGGACAGAGCTCCTATAATTCACCCCTCCACTTT
TRBJ1-5	-	TRBV5-6	14	few	CASSLGLGNQPQHF	TGTGCCAGCAGCTTGGGCCTAGGCAATCAGCCCCAGCATTTT
TRBJ2-1	TRBD2	TRBV25-1	18	-	CASSEYCERESSYNEQFF	TGTGCCAGCAGTGAATATTGTGAGCGGGAGAGCTCCTACAATGAGCAGTTCTTC